The present T cell receptor beta chain was sequenced within a study of Graves' ophthalmopathy and Graves' hyperthyroidism. Trimming pared 5 bases from V and 6 bases from J, leaving 8 bases between. CDR3 size: 12 residues. The germline gives CDR1 SEHNR, CDR2 FQNEAQ (reference sequence). In its sample, this clonotype was seen many times. What it binds is unknown. TCR beta CDR3 amplification used RNA transcripts. The first round was an RT-PCR with HTBI primers, and the second round was a multiplex PCR. In TCRdb, the multiplex PCR reads were re-called with MiXCR into one record per CDR3 protein. This table holds more than 1,000,000 distinct CDR3 sequences, about 36% found once. Study results and caveats: Blood also harbored most expanded thyroid clonotypes above 0.001 frequency.

Exclusion criteria comprised other autoimmune diseases, uncontrolled infections, pregnancy or lactation in patients. Clinicians made diagnoses from clinical symptoms, serum thyroxine, TRAb, thyroid ultrasound and orbital computed tomography. The sequence was obtained from an adult man with Graves' hyperthyroidism. Sequencing used peripheral blood or thyroid tissue (not recorded which). The chain is built from TRBV7-9 and TRBJ1-5, with D hard to call. In DNA, the CDR3 is TGTGCCAGCAGCGTAGGAGGTCAGCCCCAGCATTTT. It encodes CASSVGGQPQHF.